The clone carrying this T cell receptor beta chain has a handful of counts. The antigen is undetermined. These data come from a study of cytomegalovirus exposure and HLA in healthy donors. Notes on the study in general: Later analysis reportedly placed an Asian-associated ancestry cluster below the roughly 700-donor mean in N-insertions. Per published reports, the classifier diagnosed cytomegalovirus status with high specificity and sensitivity. TCR beta chain V- and J-gene trimming was linked, in a later analysis, to a missense variant in DCLRE1C.

PCR primers comprised 60 Vbeta and 13 Jbeta primers. Clones were sequenced by immunoSEQ multiplex PCR, and TCRdb holds only the in-frame ones, with some missing. The top ten hold 5.5% to 7.5% of the sample, which has about 120,000 clones, over 8.5% seen once. The germline CDR1 and CDR2 sequences are SGHDT and YYEEEE. The CDR3 covers 18 residues. The V end lost 3 bases, the J end lost 3 bases, and 22 bases lay between the germline ends. The receptor comes from a middle-aged woman in good health and CMV-seropositive. The chain has TRBV5-6 and TRBJ2-1; D perhaps matches TRBD2 (10 bases). Input material: PBMCs. Written as DNA, the CDR3 is TGTGCCAGCAGCTGGGACAGGGAATGGACTAGCGGCTACAATGAGCAGTTCTTC. Protein sequence: CASSWDREWTSGYNEQFF.